This TCR beta chain was identified during a study of technical replicates of blood from several donors. The V end was cut by 1 base, the J end by 1 base, with 7 bases between. CDR1 is SNHLY and CDR2 is FYNNEI in the germline V gene. The CDR3 consists of 14 residues. TCRdb's copy holds only in-frame clones and misses some; the assay was immunoSEQ multiplex PCR. The sample lists about 15,000 clones, 65% to 85% occurring once. The sequence was obtained from a human donor in good health. Some clones in this sample may be carry-over from other donors' samples. The chain employs TRBV2 and TRBJ1-1; D is perhaps TRBD1 (5 bases). Sequences were obtained from PBMCs. The CDR3 DNA reads TGTGCCAGCAGTGAAGTGGGGGGGAACACTGAAGCTTTCTTT. Translating gives CASSEVGGNTEAFF.